This T cell receptor beta chain originates from a study of OX40 agonist ivuxolimab in advanced cancers. Turning to the study itself: The patients' treatment was ivuxolimab, an agonistic anti-OX40 (CD134) antibody. Head and neck, renal cell, melanoma or hepatocellular carcinoma were the cancers that dose-escalation patients had. Having had anti-PD-1, anti-PD-L1 or anti-CTLA-4 therapy before was allowed, and 40% to 45% had some.

Germline V gives CDR1 SGDLS, CDR2 YYNGEE. The CDR3 extends over 15 amino acids. The V gene end was trimmed by 6 bases and the J gene end by 3 bases; junction bases not matched to a gene: 6. Patients were excluded for autoimmune disease history or systemic immunosuppression. The assay was immunoSEQ multiplex PCR, and TCRdb's table has in-frame clones only and misses some. The sample consists of approximately 38,000 clones, 92% of them appearing once. The input for sequencing was CD4+ or CD8+ T cells sorted from blood, taken in a trial of the OX40 agonist ivuxolimab. This sequence was found in an adult with an advanced solid tumor such as melanoma, head and neck, liver or kidney cancer. The rearrangement links TRBV9 to TRBJ2-5; 12 bases are shared with TRBD2. CDR3 loop: CASNPSGRAEETQYF. The CDR3, as DNA: TGTGCCAGCAATCCTAGCGGGAGGGCCGAAGAGACCCAGTACTTC.